This T cell receptor beta chain derives from a study of T-cell reconstitution after alpha-beta-depleted transplantation in children. The TCRbeta library incorporated unique molecular identifiers. MiXCR was run by TCRdb on the PCR reads, yielding one entry per CDR3 protein. The sample lists 360,000 or so distinct CDR3 sequences; about a fifth were seen once. CDR1 is SQVTM, CDR2 ANQGSEA, per germline. Trimming shortened V by 5 bases and J by 6 bases, and 14 bases separated the two germline ends. This CDR3 is built from 13 residues. This clonotype was seen at least ten times. The receptor was isolated from a human donor who donated a stem cell graft to a child with acute myeloid leukemia. The source was PBMCs from the stem cell graft donor, collected from the stem cell graft. The chain employs TRBV29-1 and TRBJ2-1; D may be TRBD1 (6 bases). The CDR3 is CSVRTEPSNEQFF. The CDR3 DNA is TGCAGCGTTAGGACAGAGCCCAGCAATGAGCAGTTCTTC.